This TCR beta chain was documented in a study of T cells after yellow fever vaccination. This clonotype was counted between two and nine times. V lost 3 bases to trimming and J lost 5 bases; unmatched junction nucleotides: 5. The germline V gene has CDR1 SGHDT and CDR2 YYEEEE. The CDR3 runs 14 residues. TCRdb redid the calling of the 5' RACE reads with MiXCR, one entry per CDR3 protein. The sample yields some 350,000 distinct CDR3 sequences, approximately 3.9% seen once. The receptor's source is a man younger than 35 who received the YFV17D yellow fever vaccine. The genes are TRBV5-6 and TRBJ2-1; 7 nucleotides agree with TRBD2. Source: PBMCs, taken 5 days after the yellow fever booster vaccination. The CDR3 sequence: CASSSSAGDNEQFF. The DNA for the CDR3 is TGTGCCAGCAGCTCTAGCGCGGGGGACAATGAGCAGTTCTTC.